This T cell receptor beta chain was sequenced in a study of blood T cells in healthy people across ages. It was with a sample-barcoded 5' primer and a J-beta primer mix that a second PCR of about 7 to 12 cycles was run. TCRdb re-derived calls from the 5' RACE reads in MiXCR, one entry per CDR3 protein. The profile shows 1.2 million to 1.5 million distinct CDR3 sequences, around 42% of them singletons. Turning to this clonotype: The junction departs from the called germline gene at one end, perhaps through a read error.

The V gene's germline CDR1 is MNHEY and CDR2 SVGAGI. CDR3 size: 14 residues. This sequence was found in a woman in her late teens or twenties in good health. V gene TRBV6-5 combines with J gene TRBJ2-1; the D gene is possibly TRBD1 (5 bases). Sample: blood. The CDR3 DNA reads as TGTGCCAGCAGTTACGGGGCAGGAATCAATGGGCAGTTCTTC. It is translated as CASSYGAGINGQFF.